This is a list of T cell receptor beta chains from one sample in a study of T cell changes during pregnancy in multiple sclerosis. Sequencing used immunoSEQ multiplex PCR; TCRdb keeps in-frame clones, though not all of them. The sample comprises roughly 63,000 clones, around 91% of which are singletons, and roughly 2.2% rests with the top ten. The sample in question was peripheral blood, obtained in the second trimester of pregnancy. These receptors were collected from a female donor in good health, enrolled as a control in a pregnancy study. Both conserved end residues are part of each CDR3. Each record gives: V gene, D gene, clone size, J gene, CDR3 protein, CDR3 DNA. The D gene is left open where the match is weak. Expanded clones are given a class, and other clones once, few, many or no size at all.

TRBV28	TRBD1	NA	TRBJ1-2	CASSRGPGYTF	TGTGCCAGCTCCAGGGGGCCCGGCTACACCTTC
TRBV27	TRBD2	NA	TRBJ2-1	CASSQGTSSYNEQFF	TGTGCCAGCAGTCAAGGGACTAGCTCCTACAATGAGCAGTTCTTC
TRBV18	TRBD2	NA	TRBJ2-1	CASSPLVGASGNGEQFF	TGTGCCAGCTCACCACTGGTGGGGGCTAGCGGGAATGGTGAGCAGTTCTTC
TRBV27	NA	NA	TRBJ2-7	CASSLLGPAYEQYF	TGTGCCAGCAGTTTGCTTGGCCCAGCCTACGAGCAGTACTTC
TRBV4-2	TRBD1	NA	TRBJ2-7	CASSQEQGAVYEQYF	TGTGCCAGCAGCCAAGAACAGGGGGCCGTTTACGAGCAGTACTTC
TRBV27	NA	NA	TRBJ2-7	CASSLGQSYEQYF	TGTGCCAGCAGTTTAGGACAGTCCTACGAGCAGTACTTC
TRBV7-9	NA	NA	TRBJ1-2	CASSLHALLRRDYGYTF	TGTGCCAGCAGCCTCCACGCGCTCCTACGCCGGGACTATGGCTACACCTTC
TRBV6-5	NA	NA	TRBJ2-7	CASSYFNSAREQYF	TGTGCCAGCAGTTACTTTAATTCCGCGCGCGAGCAGTACTTC
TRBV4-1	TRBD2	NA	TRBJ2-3	CASSQEPGGPDTQYF	TGCGCCAGCAGCCAAGAACCGGGGGGGCCAGATACGCAGTATTTT
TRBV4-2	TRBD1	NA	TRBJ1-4	CASSSGDRGPEKLFF	TGTGCCAGCAGCTCGGGGGACAGGGGGCCTGAAAAACTGTTTTTT
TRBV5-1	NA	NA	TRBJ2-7	CASSLRGFEEQYF	TGCGCCAGCAGCTTGCGGGGTTTTGAAGAGCAGTACTTC
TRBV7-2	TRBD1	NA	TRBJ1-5	CASSLVPGGASQPQHF	TGTGCCAGCAGCTTAGTCCCAGGGGGCGCGAGTCAGCCCCAGCATTTT
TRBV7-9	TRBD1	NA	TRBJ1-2	CASSSISGQPGYTF	TGTGCCAGCAGCTCCATATCGGGACAGCCTGGCTACACCTTC
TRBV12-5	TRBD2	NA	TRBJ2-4	CASGLVGAGGGAVNIQYF	TGTGCTAGTGGTTTGGTGGGGGCTGGCGGGGGGGCAGTAAACATTCAGTACTTC
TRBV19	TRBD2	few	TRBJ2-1	CASSPILTSESEQFF	TGTGCCAGTAGTCCGATCCTTACTAGCGAAAGTGAGCAGTTCTTC
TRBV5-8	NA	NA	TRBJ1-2	CASSLGAESYGYTF	TGTGCCAGCAGCTTAGGGGCGGAATCCTATGGCTACACCTTC
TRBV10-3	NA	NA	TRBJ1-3	CAIRDRGSGNTIYF	TGTGCCATCAGGGACCGGGGCTCTGGAAACACCATATATTTT
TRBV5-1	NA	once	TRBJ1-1	CASSTGRTEAFF	TGCGCCAGCAGCACGGGTAGGACTGAAGCTTTCTTT
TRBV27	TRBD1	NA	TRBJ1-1	CASSPQGVDTEAFF	TGTGCCAGCAGTCCCCAGGGGGTAGACACTGAAGCTTTCTTT
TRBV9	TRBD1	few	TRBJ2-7	CASSVGTGVSDEQYF	TGTGCCAGCAGCGTAGGGACAGGGGTGAGCGACGAGCAGTACTTC
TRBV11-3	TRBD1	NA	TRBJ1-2	CASSSGTGRNYGYTF	TGTGCCAGCAGCTCCGGGACAGGAAGGAACTATGGCTACACCTTC
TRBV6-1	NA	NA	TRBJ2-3	CASSRTTGTDTQYF	TGTGCCAGCAGCCGGACTACTGGCACAGATACGCAGTATTTT
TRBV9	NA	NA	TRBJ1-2	CASSGPGYTF	TGTGCCAGCAGCGGACCGGGATACACCTTC
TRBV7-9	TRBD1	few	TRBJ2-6	CADRTGVSSGANVLTF	TGTGCCGACCGGACAGGGGTCTCCTCTGGGGCCAACGTCCTGACTTTC
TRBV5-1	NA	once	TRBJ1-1	CASSLPPIEAFF	TGCGCCAGCAGCTTGCCGCCTATTGAAGCTTTCTTT
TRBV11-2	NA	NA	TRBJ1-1	CASSLSGGKAEAFF	TGTGCCAGCAGCTTATCGGGGGGAAAGGCTGAAGCTTTCTTT